This T cell receptor beta chain was documented in a study of regulatory T cells in long-lasting Graves disease. This clonotype occurred many times. Time point of the sample: newly diagnosed GD, antithyroid drugs for less than 3 months. Extracted PBMC RNA gave rise to the TCR library. Through Arm-PCR of CDR3 regions and iRepertoire HTBI primers, TCR beta libraries were built. TCRdb itself ran the multiplex PCR reads through MiXCR, one entry per CDR3 protein. The sample yields over 350,000 distinct CDR3 sequences, about 15% seen once. Unmatched junction bases numbered 10, after V lost 6 bases and J lost 4 bases. Per the germline V gene, CDR1 is MDHEN and CDR2 is SYDVKM. The length of the CDR3 is 16 residues. These data were also filed under a second study, of T cells in Graves' hyperthyroidism and ophthalmopathy. That report notes: The TCR CDR3 first-round RT-PCR relied on the HTBI primer set.

This sequence originates from a woman between 50 and 59 years old with Graves disease. V usage is TRBV28 and J usage is TRBJ2-1; TRBD2 agrees at 9 bases. This specimen was peripheral blood mononuclear cells (PBMCs), taken at new diagnosis, from a patient treated with antithyroid drugs. CDR3 in DNA: TGTGCCAGCAGATCCTCAGGGCTAGCGGGGTACAATGAGCAGTTCTTC. This encodes CASRSSGLAGYNEQFF. The full variable domain, with the rest looked up from reference TRBV28 and TRBJ2-1, is DVKVTQSSRYLVKRTGEKVFLECVQDMDHENMFWYRQDPGLGLRLIYFSYDVKMKEKGDIPEGYSVSREKKERFSLILESASTNQTSMYLCASRSSGLAGYNEQFFGPGTRLTVL.